The 27 T cell receptor beta chains given below trace back to one sample, sequenced in a study of OX40 agonist ivuxolimab in advanced cancers. Generated by immunoSEQ multiplex PCR, the TCRdb table keeps only in-frame clones and is missing some. The data contain roughly 48,000 clones, approximately 90% of them singletons. The sequencing used CD4+ or CD8+ T cells sorted from blood, collected in a trial of the OX40 agonist ivuxolimab. All receptors derive from an adult with an advanced solid tumor such as melanoma, head and neck, liver or kidney cancer.

This clone was recorded once. CDR3 in DNA: TGTGCCAGCTCATCTAGCGGGGGGGCCGGGTATGAGCAGTTCTTC. It yields the protein CASSSSGGAGYEQFF. The chain links TRBV18 to TRBJ2-1; 12 bases are shared with TRBD2. Looked up from germline, CDR1 is KGHSH and CDR2 is LQKENI. V lost 5 bases and J lost 8; bases outside the gene matches: 7. The CDR3 totals 15 residues. The complete variable domain, with remaining parts taken from reference TRBV18 and TRBJ2-1, reads NAGVMQNPRHLVRRRGQEARLRCSPMKGHSHVYWYRQLPEEGLKFMVYLQKENIIDESGMPKERFSAEFPKEGPSILRIQQVVRGDSAAYFCASSSSGGAGYEQFFGPGTRLTVL.

The chain employs TRBV7-6 and TRBJ1-1; TRBD1 aligns across 7 bases. From germline, CDR1 is SGHVS and CDR2 FNYEAQ. Losses at the gene ends were 0 bases for V and 0 bases for J; bases not matched to a gene: 7. The CDR3 has 17 amino acids. CDR3 amino acids: CASSLAPGQLMNTEAFF. The CDR3 DNA follows: TGTGCCAGCAGCTTAGCACCGGGACAGCTAATGAACACTGAAGCTTTCTTT.

The gene calls are TRBV6-5 and TRBJ1-4, with D possibly being TRBD1 (5 bases). The CDR3 sequence is 13 residues long. Germline CDR1 is MNHEY and CDR2 is SVGAGI. The V end lost 0 bases, the J end lost 14 bases, and 13 bases lay between the germline ends. The CDR3 DNA reads TGTGCCAGCAGTTACTCTGAGAGGGGTGTGCTGTTTTTT. Translating gives CASSYSERGVLFF.

This rearrangement joins TRBV4-3 to TRBJ1-5; the D is unclear. Deletions cut 4 bases from V and 6 bases from J, with 13 bases between. The CDR3 has 14 residues. Germline V lookup: CDR1 LGHNA, CDR2 YSLEER. CDR3 sequence: CASSPGLLSQPQHF. CDR3 sequence (DNA): TGCGCCAGCAGCCCCGGACTCCTGAGTCAGCCCCAGCATTTT.

This chain connects TRBV7-2 to TRBJ1-1; D remains ambiguous. The CDR3 is 15 residues long. Germline V gene lookup returns CDR1 SGHTA and CDR2 FQGNSA. The V end lost 2 bases, the J end lost 5 bases, and 15 bases lay between the germline ends. CDR3 coding DNA: TGTGCCAGCAGCTTACTCAGAAGGGTTCGGACTGAAGCTTTCTTT. Translation gives CASSLLRRVRTEAFF.

V usage is TRBV19 and J usage is TRBJ2-3; TRBD2 aligns across 9 bases. The ends lost 0 bases at V and 4 bases at J; junction bases unmatched: 5. The CDR3 consists of 16 residues. The germline gives CDR1 LNHDA, CDR2 SQIVND (reference sequence). The CDR3 DNA is TGTGCCAGTAGTATAGACGGGCTAGCGGGACCAGATACGCAGTATTTT. As protein: CASSIDGLAGPDTQYF. Variable domain in full (rest from reference TRBV19 and TRBJ2-3): DGGITQSPKYLFRKEGQNVTLSCEQNLNHDAMYWYRQDPGQGLRLIYYSQIVNDFQKGDIAEGYSVSREKKESFPLTVTSAQKNPTAFYLCASSIDGLAGPDTQYFGPGTRLTVL.

V usage is TRBV7-9 and J usage is TRBJ2-7; TRBD1 matches at 7 bases. The CDR3 length is 16 residues. V trimming: 3 bases; J trimming: 2 bases; junction bases outside the gene matches: 10. Germline CDR1 is SEHNR and CDR2 is FQNEAQ (reference sequence). CDR3 loop: CASSLTTGVPAYEQYF. CDR3 in DNA: TGTGCCAGCAGCTTGACCACAGGGGTTCCTGCCTACGAGCAGTACTTC.

V is TRBV4-1 and J is TRBJ2-3; 8 nucleotides align to TRBD2. Trimming at V came to 4 bases and at J to 2 bases, leaving 5 bases not matched to a gene. Germline-derived CDR1 and CDR2 are MGHRA and YSYEKL. This CDR3 has 15 residues. This chain's CDR3 is CASSLVAGITDTQYF. CDR3 coding DNA: TGCGCCAGCAGCCTTGTAGCGGGGATCACAGATACGCAGTATTTT.

The V gene is TRBV13, the J gene TRBJ2-3; 9 bases map to TRBD2. The CDR3 is 16 amino acids. Trimming took 5 bases from V and 2 from J; bases not matched to a gene: 8. Looked up from germline, CDR1 is PRHDT and CDR2 is FYEKMQ (reference sequence). CDR3 sequence reads: CASSLRLAGNTDTQYF. The DNA for the CDR3 is TGTGCCAGCAGCCTGCGTCTAGCGGGAAACACAGATACGCAGTATTTT.

CDR3 sequence (DNA): TGTGCCAGCAGCTCACACCCCCCGGCGACTAGCCGATACAATGAGCAGTTCTTC. As protein: CASSSHPPATSRYNEQFF. The rearrangement links TRBV7-6 to TRBJ2-1, with 7 bases identical to TRBD2. V trimming: 4 bases; J trimming: 4 bases; junction bases outside the gene matches: 16. This CDR3 region has 18 residues. Germline CDR1 reads SGHVS; CDR2 reads FNYEAQ.

The gene calls are TRBV9 and TRBJ2-2; D call uncertain. The V end was cut by 0 bases, the J end by 6 bases, with 9 bases between. The germline CDR1 and CDR2 sequences are SGDLS and YYNGEE. CDR3 size: 14 residues. In DNA, the CDR3 is TGTGCCAGCAGCGTAGTGAAGGAGCCCGGGGAGCTGTTTTTT. This codes for CASSVVKEPGELFF.

The count of this clone is one. The CDR3 region is CASSPLGARNEKLFF. CDR3 nucleotides: TGTGCCAGCAGCCCCCTAGGGGCAAGAAATGAAAAACTGTTTTTT. The rearrangement joins TRBV6-5 to TRBJ1-4; the D gene is possibly TRBD1 (5 bases). V lost 6 bases and J lost 5, with 16 bases in between. The CDR3 totals 15 residues. Germline CDR1 MNHEY, CDR2 SVGAGI.

The chain is built from TRBV4-3 and TRBJ2-2, with 9 bases lining up with TRBD1. The CDR3 is made up of 17 amino acids. From germline, CDR1 is LGHNA and CDR2 YSLEER. V shed 1 base and J 4 bases; nucleotides not matched to a gene: 7. The CDR3 nucleotides are TGCGCCAGCAGCCAAGGTTCCGGGACAGGGCGCACCGGGGAGCTGTTTTTT. This sequence encodes CASSQGSGTGRTGELFF.

This rearrangement joins TRBV19 to TRBJ2-1; D uncertain. The CDR3 has 14 amino acids. Germline values: CDR1 LNHDA, CDR2 SQIVND (reference sequence). Between the trimmed V and J ends, which lost 7 bases and 6 bases, there was a span of 16 bases. The CDR3 DNA reads TGTGCCAGTAACAATTACTACAGCAGCAATGAGCAGTTCTTC. It codes for CASNNYYSSNEQFF.

V is TRBV4-3 and J is TRBJ2-7; D gene uncertain. The CDR3 contains 14 residues. Trimming pared 0 bases from V and 0 bases from J, leaving 6 bases between. The germline gives CDR1 LGHNA, CDR2 YSLEER. The CDR3 protein is CASSQERSSYEQYF. In nucleotides, the CDR3 is TGCGCCAGCAGCCAAGAAAGGAGCTCCTACGAGCAGTACTTC.

This chain links TRBV5-6 with TRBJ2-3, with TRBD1 matching over 8 bases. The V and J ends lost 2 bases and 0 bases, in that order; junction bases with no gene match: 2. CDR1 SGHDT and CDR2 YYEEEE come from the germline V gene. The CDR3 covers 15 residues. The CDR3 nucleotides are TGTGCCAGCAGCTTTGGACAGGGTAGCACAGATACGCAGTATTTT. Translation: CASSFGQGSTDTQYF.

This clone was detected once. The chain joins TRBV19 to TRBJ1-1; 7 positions agree with TRBD1. The J segment lost 0 bases and the V segment lost 7 bases, leaving 8 bases of the junction unmatched. This CDR3 has 15 residues. Germline V gene sequence: CDR1 LNHDA, CDR2 SQIVND (reference sequence). The CDR3 sequence: CASKGQHFVNTEAFF. DNA of the CDR3: TGTGCCAGTAAGGGACAGCACTTTGTGAACACTGAAGCTTTCTTT. The whole variable domain, filled in from reference TRBV19 and TRBJ1-1, reads DGGITQSPKYLFRKEGQNVTLSCEQNLNHDAMYWYRQDPGQGLRLIYYSQIVNDFQKGDIAEGYSVSREKKESFPLTVTSAQKNPTAFYLCASKGQHFVNTEAFFGQGTRLTVV.

The V gene is TRBV19, the J gene TRBJ2-1; D is undetermined. The CDR3 has 12 amino acids. Trimming stripped 5 bases from V and 7 bases from J, with 9 bases between. The V gene's germline CDR1 is LNHDA and CDR2 SQIVND (reference sequence). The CDR3 sequence: CASSPDRNEQFF. DNA for the CDR3: TGTGCCAGTAGTCCCGACCGAAATGAGCAGTTCTTC.

A few counts support this clone. This chain links TRBV4-2 with TRBJ1-4, with D uncertain. V lost 5 bases and J 8 bases, leaving 18 bases between the germline ends. Germline CDR1 LGHNA, CDR2 YNFKEQ. The CDR3 totals 15 residues. CDR3 residues: CASSSETGSLEKLFF. DNA for the CDR3: TGTGCCAGCAGCTCTGAGACGGGTTCCTTAGAAAAACTGTTTTTT.

The chain is built from TRBV7-9 and TRBJ1-2; no clear D gene. V lost 1 base and J 4 bases, leaving 4 bases between the germline ends. The CDR3 totals 12 residues. The V gene's germline CDR1 is SEHNR and CDR2 FQNEAQ (reference sequence). The CDR3 nucleotides are TGTGCCAGCAGCTTAGACAGCTATGGCTACACCTTC. As protein: CASSLDSYGYTF.

This chain connects TRBV5-1 to TRBJ2-1; 10 nucleotides match TRBD1. Per the germline V gene, CDR1 is SGHRS and CDR2 is YFSETQ. V lost 2 bases and J lost 6; bases outside the gene matches: 8. The CDR3 has 16 residues. In DNA form, the CDR3 reads TGCGCCAGCAGCTTCGGACGAGGACAGGGGGGCAATGAGCAGTTCTTC. Protein: CASSFGRGQGGNEQFF.

The chain combines TRBV11-2 with TRBJ2-6; TRBD2 agrees at 8 bases. CDR3 length: 19 residues. The J segment lost 1 base and the V segment lost 1 base, leaving 9 bases of the junction unmatched. Looked up from germline, CDR1 is SGHAT and CDR2 is FQNNGV. In DNA form, the CDR3 reads TGTGCCAGCAGCTTAGCTCCCGGGACTAGGGGGTCTGGGGCCAACGTCCTGACTTTC. Protein product: CASSLAPGTRGSGANVLTF.

The chain couples TRBV9 to TRBJ2-5; possibly TRBD2 for D (7 bases). Germline CDR1 and CDR2: SGDLS and YYNGEE. The V end was cut by 4 bases, the J end by 5 bases, with 18 bases between. The CDR3 loop spans 15 amino acids. The DNA for the CDR3 is TGTGCCAGCAGCCCCGAGGGTGGGGGGGCGGAGACCCAGTACTTC. Its protein is CASSPEGGGAETQYF.

This rearrangement joins TRBV6-5 to TRBJ2-2; no clear D gene. CDR1 and CDR2 from the germline V gene are MNHEY and SVGAGI. This CDR3 contains 11 residues. V lost 6 bases and J 6 bases, leaving 5 bases between the germline ends. CDR3 loop: CASSLAGELFF. CDR3 coding DNA: TGTGCCAGCAGCCTGGCCGGGGAGCTGTTTTTT.

The chain couples TRBV27 to TRBJ2-1, with TRBD2 identical over 12 bases. The CDR3 loop spans 17 amino acids. The J segment lost 5 bases and the V segment lost 5 bases, leaving 10 bases of the junction unmatched. Per the germline V gene, CDR1 is MNHEY and CDR2 is SMNVEV (reference sequence). This CDR3 is CASSLPWTSGANNEQFF. The CDR3 coding sequence is TGTGCCAGCAGTCTGCCCTGGACTAGCGGGGCCAACAATGAGCAGTTCTTC.

This clone came up once. The chain joins TRBV29-1 to TRBJ2-1; D is unresolved. The CDR3 is 14 residues long. Germline CDR1 and CDR2: SQVTM and ANQGSEA. V shed 0 bases and J shed 3 bases, with 9 bases lying between them. CDR3 bases: TGCAGCGTTGAAGATGGCACCAACTACAATGAGCAGTTCTTC. Translation: CSVEDGTNYNEQFF.

The chain links TRBV9 to TRBJ1-2; weak D call: TRBD1 (6 bases). CDR1 is SGDLS and CDR2 is YYNGEE in the germline V gene. V shed 0 bases and J shed 2 bases, with 11 bases lying between them. The length of the CDR3 is 15 residues. The CDR3 spells CASSVVDRTNYGYTF. The CDR3 DNA is TGTGCCAGCAGCGTAGTGGACAGAACAAACTATGGCTACACCTTC.